The 19 T cell receptor beta chains listed next were all sequenced from one sample in a study of shared clonotypes between healthy human individuals. Profiled with immunoSEQ multiplex PCR; TCRdb holds only in-frame clones, not every one. The sample lists approximately 510,000 clones, around 79% occurring once. Material for sequencing was PBMCs. The receptors shown here come from a woman aged 35 to 49 in good health. Some clones in this sample may be carry-over from other donors' samples.

The chain uses TRBV11-1 and TRBJ2-3, with D perhaps TRBD2 (5 bases). Germline CDR1 reads SGHAT; CDR2 reads FQDESV (reference sequence). V lost 2 bases, J lost 0 bases, and 12 bases lay in between. This CDR3 contains 16 residues. CDR3 protein: CASSLLRGGSTDTQYF. CDR3 DNA sequence: TGTGCCAGCAGCTTATTGCGAGGCGGGAGCACAGATACGCAGTATTTT.

The sample holds one count of this clone. This sequence joins TRBV13 and TRBJ2-4, with a tentative D call TRBD2 (5 bases). CDR3 length equals 17 residues. Germline CDR1 and CDR2: PRHDT and FYEKMQ (reference sequence). The V end was cut by 1 base, the J end by 0 bases, with 13 bases between. CDR3 region: CASSLEGRGLAKNIQYF. CDR3 in DNA: TGTGCCAGCAGCTTAGAGGGTAGAGGACTAGCCAAAAACATTCAGTACTTC.

The chain has TRBV7-3 and TRBJ2-1; D may match TRBD1 or TRBD2 (5 bases each). CDR3 length equals 13 residues. Germline values: CDR1 SGHTA, CDR2 FQGTGA. Trimming pared 5 bases from V and 7 bases from J, leaving 12 bases between. In nucleotides, the CDR3 is TGTGCCAGCAGCACCGGGGCCTGGAATGAGCAGTTCTTC. Protein product: CASSTGAWNEQFF.

The chain employs TRBV7-9 and TRBJ2-7; the D is unclear. V was clipped by 2 bases and J by 4 bases, with 12 bases between them. The germline CDR1 and CDR2 sequences are SEHNR and FQNEAQ (reference sequence). The CDR3 extends over 14 amino acids. This chain's CDR3 is CASSLFGDIYEQYF. Written as DNA, the CDR3 is TGTGCCAGCAGCTTATTTGGAGATATTTACGAGCAGTACTTC.

The chain couples TRBV5-6 to TRBJ2-7; 10 bases agree with TRBD1. The CDR3 runs 14 residues. From germline, CDR1 is SGHDT and CDR2 YYEEEE. Trimming cost V 4 bases and J 3 bases; bases outside gene matches: 4. CDR3 bases: TGTGCCAGCAGCCCGGGACAGGGGCGCTACGAGCAGTACTTC. It yields the protein CASSPGQGRYEQYF.

The gene calls are TRBV9 and TRBJ2-5; 7 bases line up with TRBD2. The CDR3 spans 16 residues. The germline gives CDR1 SGDLS, CDR2 YYNGEE. Germline trimming cut 0 bases from V and 1 base from J; bases unmatched to any gene: 6. The CDR3 is CASSVALGLGQETQYF. The CDR3 DNA sequence: TGTGCCAGCAGCGTAGCTTTAGGACTAGGCCAAGAGACCCAGTACTTC.

The chain is built from TRBV10-2 and TRBJ2-7, with 10 bases lining up with TRBD1. This CDR3 has 15 amino acids. Losses at the gene ends were 5 bases for V and 6 bases for J; bases not matched to a gene: 10. Germline V gives CDR1 WSHSY, CDR2 SAAADI. In DNA form, the CDR3 reads TGCGCCAGCAGTATCCGGGGACAGGGGCAGAGCGAGCAGTACTTC. Its translation: CASSIRGQGQSEQYF.

V and J are TRBV18 and TRBJ2-5, with 8 bases that match TRBD2. Germline CDR1 is KGHSH and CDR2 is LQKENI. The ends lost 3 bases at V and 4 bases at J; junction bases unmatched: 7. The CDR3 has 15 amino acids. The CDR3 nucleotides are TGTGCCAGCTCACCCCAAGCGGGAGCAGGAGAGACCCAGTACTTC. It yields the protein CASSPQAGAGETQYF. Using reference TRBV18 and TRBJ2-5 for the parts outside the CDR3, the full variable domain is NAGVMQNPRHLVRRRGQEARLRCSPMKGHSHVYWYRQLPEEGLKFMVYLQKENIIDESGMPKERFSAEFPKEGPSILRIQQVVRGDSAAYFCASSPQAGAGETQYFGPGTRLLVL.

This chain connects TRBV19 to TRBJ2-1; a weak D match, TRBD1 (6 bases). Between the trimmed V and J ends, which lost 7 bases and 1 base, there was a span of 11 bases. The CDR3 is made up of 14 amino acids. Germline CDR1 LNHDA, CDR2 SQIVND (reference sequence). CDR3 loop: CASNQGPSYNEQFF. The CDR3 nucleotides read TGTGCCAGTAACCAGGGGCCTTCCTACAATGAGCAGTTCTTC.

The chain is built from TRBV7-9 and TRBJ2-1; 7 nucleotides match TRBD2. V lost 0 bases to trimming and J lost 7 bases; unmatched junction nucleotides: 6. The germline V gene encodes CDR1 SEHNR and CDR2 FQNEAQ (reference sequence). The CDR3 totals 15 residues. Here the CDR3 reads CASSLAMGGRNEQFF. The CDR3 nucleotides read TGTGCCAGCAGCTTAGCCATGGGAGGGCGAAATGAGCAGTTCTTC.

This clone was picked up one time. This rearrangement joins TRBV19 to TRBJ1-1; D is perhaps TRBD1 (5 bases). V lost 9 bases and J lost 5, with 16 bases in between. The CDR3 runs 13 residues. Looked up from germline, CDR1 is LNHDA and CDR2 is SQIVND (reference sequence). CDR3 loop: CASSYRGWTEAFF. Written as DNA, the CDR3 is TGTGCCAGCAGTTATCGGGGGTGGACTGAAGCTTTCTTT. Full variable domain (outside the CDR3, taken from reference TRBV19 and TRBJ1-1): DGGITQSPKYLFRKEGQNVTLSCEQNLNHDAMYWYRQDPGQGLRLIYYSQIVNDFQKGDIAEGYSVSREKKESFPLTVTSAQKNPTAFYLCASSYRGWTEAFFGQGTRLTVV.

The chain uses TRBV11-3 and TRBJ2-7; perhaps TRBD1 as D (5 bases). The CDR3 is made up of 13 amino acids. The ends were cut back, 5 bases at V and 4 bases at J, with 12 bases in the middle. Germline CDR1 reads SGHNT; CDR2 reads YENEEA. The CDR3 reads CASSKGANYEQYF. DNA of the CDR3: TGTGCCAGCAGCAAAGGGGCTAATTACGAGCAGTACTTC.

Here the CDR3 reads CASSPGGSKYGSYTF. CDR3 DNA sequence: TGTGCCAGCAGCCCCGGGGGCTCGAAATATGGTAGCTACACCTTC. This chain connects TRBV7-2 to TRBJ1-2, with a weak D call TRBD1 (6 bases). V gave up 5 bases and J gave up 9 bases, with 22 bases separating them. The V gene's germline CDR1 is SGHTA and CDR2 FQGNSA. The CDR3 loop spans 15 amino acids. Full variable domain (rest looked up from reference TRBV7-2 and TRBJ1-2): GAGVSQSPSNKVTEKGKDVELRCDPISGHTALYWYRQSLGQGLEFLIYFQGNSAPDKSGLPSDRFSAERTGGSVSTLTIQRTQQEDSAVYLCASSPGGSKYGSYTFGSGTRLTVV.

This clone was seen once. V usage is TRBV7-9 and J usage is TRBJ1-1; no clear D. Per the germline V gene, CDR1 is SEHNR and CDR2 is FQNEAQ (reference sequence). CDR3 size: 14 residues. Trimming took off 1 base at V and 5 bases at J, with 11 bases between the two ends. The CDR3 nucleotides are TGTGCCAGCAGCTTAGGGTTCCGGGGTACTGAAGCTTTCTTT. Amino acids: CASSLGFRGTEAFF.

The chain uses TRBV2 and TRBJ1-1; D might be TRBD1 (5 bases). Germline V lookup: CDR1 SNHLY, CDR2 FYNNEI. Trimming took 4 bases from V and 5 from J, leaving 14 bases between them. The CDR3 is 14 amino acids. CDR3 residues: CASSVERGETEAFF. The CDR3 nucleotides are TGTGCCAGCAGTGTAGAGAGGGGCGAGACTGAAGCTTTCTTT.

The V gene is TRBV14, the J gene TRBJ1-4; possibly TRBD1 for D (5 bases). Germline V gene lookup returns CDR1 SGHDN and CDR2 FVKESK. V dropped 0 bases and J dropped 8 bases, with 16 bases sitting between them. The CDR3 extends over 16 amino acids. DNA of the CDR3: TGTGCCAGCAGCCAAGATAAAGCAGGGCTTTTCGAAAAACTGTTTTTT. This sequence encodes CASSQDKAGLFEKLFF.

The J gene is TRBJ1-1, the V gene TRBV16; D is unclear. Germline-derived CDR1 and CDR2 are KGHSY and FQNENV. The CDR3 contains 14 residues. V lost 0 bases to trimming and J lost 4 bases, with 9 bases between them. The CDR3 nucleotides are TGTGCCAGCAGCCAATCCCGGGGATCCACTGAAGCTTTCTTT. Translation gives CASSQSRGSTEAFF.

The CDR3, as DNA: TGTGCCTGGAGGGCGGCAGATACGCAGTATTTT. This encodes CAWRAADTQYF. V usage is TRBV30 and J usage is TRBJ2-3; no definite D call. This CDR3 comprises 11 residues. Germline values: CDR1 GTSNPN, CDR2 SVGIG (reference sequence). Trimming pared 3 bases from V and 4 bases from J, leaving 5 bases between.

The chain joins TRBV5-6 to TRBJ1-5; no clear D. Germline V CDR1 and CDR2: SGHDT, YYEEEE. The CDR3 contains 12 residues. Between the trimmed V and J ends, which lost 4 bases and 6 bases, there was a span of 8 bases. The chain's CDR3 is CASSQKGQPQHF. The DNA for the CDR3 is TGTGCCAGCAGCCAAAAAGGTCAGCCCCAGCATTTT.